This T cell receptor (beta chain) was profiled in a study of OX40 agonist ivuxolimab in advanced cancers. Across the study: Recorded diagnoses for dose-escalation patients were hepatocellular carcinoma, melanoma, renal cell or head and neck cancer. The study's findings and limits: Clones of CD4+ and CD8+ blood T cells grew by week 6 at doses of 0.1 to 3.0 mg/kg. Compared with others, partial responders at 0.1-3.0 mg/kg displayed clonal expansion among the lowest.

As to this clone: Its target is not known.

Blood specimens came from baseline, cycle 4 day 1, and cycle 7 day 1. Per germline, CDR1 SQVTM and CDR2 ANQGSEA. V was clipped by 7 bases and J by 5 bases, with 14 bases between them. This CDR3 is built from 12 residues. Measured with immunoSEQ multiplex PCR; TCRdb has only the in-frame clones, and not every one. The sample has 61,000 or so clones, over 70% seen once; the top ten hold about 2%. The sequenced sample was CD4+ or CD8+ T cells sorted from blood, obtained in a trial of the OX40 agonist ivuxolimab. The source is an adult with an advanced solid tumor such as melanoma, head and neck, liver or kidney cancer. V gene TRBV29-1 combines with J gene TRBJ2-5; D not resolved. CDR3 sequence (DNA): TGCAGCGCAAGGACGGTTGGGGAGACCCAGTACTTC. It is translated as CSARTVGETQYF.